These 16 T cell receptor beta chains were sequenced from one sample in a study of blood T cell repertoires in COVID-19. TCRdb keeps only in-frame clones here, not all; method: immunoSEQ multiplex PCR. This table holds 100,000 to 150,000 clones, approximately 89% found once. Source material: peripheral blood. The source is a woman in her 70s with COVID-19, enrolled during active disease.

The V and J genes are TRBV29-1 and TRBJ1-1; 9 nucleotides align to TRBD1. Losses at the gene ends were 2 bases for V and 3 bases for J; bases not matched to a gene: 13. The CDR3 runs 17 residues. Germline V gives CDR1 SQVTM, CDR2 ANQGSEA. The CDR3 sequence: CSVERDRVPWVDTEAFF. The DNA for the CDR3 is TGCAGCGTTGAACGGGACAGGGTCCCCTGGGTGGACACTGAAGCTTTCTTT. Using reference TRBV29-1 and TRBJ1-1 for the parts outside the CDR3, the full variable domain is SAVISQKPSRDICQRGTSLTIQCQVDSQVTMMFWYRQQPGQSLTLIATANQGSEATYESGFVIDKFPISRPNLTFSTLTVSNMSPEDSSIYLCSVERDRVPWVDTEAFFGQGTRLTVV.

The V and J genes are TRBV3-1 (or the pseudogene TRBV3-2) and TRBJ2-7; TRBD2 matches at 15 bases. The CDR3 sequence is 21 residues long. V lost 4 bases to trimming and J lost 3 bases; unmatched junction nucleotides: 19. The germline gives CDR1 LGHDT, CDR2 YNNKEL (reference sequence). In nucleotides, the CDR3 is TGTGCCAGCAGCCCCCGGAGGGGGAAGGGACTAGCGGGGGGACCTAGCTACGAGCAGTACTTC. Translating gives CASSPRRGKGLAGGPSYEQYF.

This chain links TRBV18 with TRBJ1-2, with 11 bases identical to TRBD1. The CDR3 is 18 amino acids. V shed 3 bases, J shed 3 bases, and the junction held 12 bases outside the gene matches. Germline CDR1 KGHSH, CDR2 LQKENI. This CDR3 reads CASSPVDRGPGGDYGYTF. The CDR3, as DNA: TGTGCCAGCTCACCTGTGGACAGGGGGCCGGGGGGCGACTATGGCTACACCTTC.

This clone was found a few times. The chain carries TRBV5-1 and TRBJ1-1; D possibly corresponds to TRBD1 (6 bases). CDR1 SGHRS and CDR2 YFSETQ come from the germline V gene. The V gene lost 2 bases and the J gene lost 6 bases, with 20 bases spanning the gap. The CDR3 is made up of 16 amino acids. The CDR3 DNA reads TGCGCCAGCAGCTTCGACCCGGACAGACGAGGGGCTGAAGCTTTCTTT. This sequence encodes CASSFDPDRRGAEAFF.

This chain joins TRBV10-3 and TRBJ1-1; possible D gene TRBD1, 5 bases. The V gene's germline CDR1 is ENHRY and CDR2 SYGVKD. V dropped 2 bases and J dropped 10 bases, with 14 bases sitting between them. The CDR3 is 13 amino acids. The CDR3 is CAISEGASQRAFF. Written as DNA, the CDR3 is TGTGCCATCAGTGAGGGGGCCTCCCAACGAGCTTTCTTT.

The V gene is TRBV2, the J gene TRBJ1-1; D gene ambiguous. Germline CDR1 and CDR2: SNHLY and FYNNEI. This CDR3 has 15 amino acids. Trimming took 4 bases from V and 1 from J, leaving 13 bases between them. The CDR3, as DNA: TGTGCCAGCAGTGTTGTTCCGGGTACGAACACTGAAGCTTTCTTT. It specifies CASSVVPGTNTEAFF.

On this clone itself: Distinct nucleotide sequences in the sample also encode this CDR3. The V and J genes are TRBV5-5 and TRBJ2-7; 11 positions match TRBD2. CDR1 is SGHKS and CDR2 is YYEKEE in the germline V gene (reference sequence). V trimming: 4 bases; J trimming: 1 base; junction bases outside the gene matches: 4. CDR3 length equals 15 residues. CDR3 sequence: CASSRTSGGSYEQYF. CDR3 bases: TGTGCCAGCAGCCGAACTAGCGGGGGTTCCTACGAGCAGTACTTC.

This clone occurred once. For the CDR3, the DNA is TGTGCCATCAGTGCCGGGCAGGGTGGTCAGCCCCAGCATTTT. This gives the protein CAISAGQGGQPQHF. V usage is TRBV10-3 and J usage is TRBJ1-5; possible D gene TRBD1, 5 bases. CDR1 is ENHRY, CDR2 SYGVKD, per germline. This CDR3 is 14 amino acids long. Between the trimmed V and J ends, which lost 4 bases and 6 bases, there was a span of 13 bases.

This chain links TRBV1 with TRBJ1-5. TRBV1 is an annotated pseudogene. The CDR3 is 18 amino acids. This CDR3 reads CTSSPRVPPKALDQPQHF. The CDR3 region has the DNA TGCACCAGCAGCCCCCGGGTGCCCCCGAAGGCCCTGGATCAGCCCCAGCATTTT.

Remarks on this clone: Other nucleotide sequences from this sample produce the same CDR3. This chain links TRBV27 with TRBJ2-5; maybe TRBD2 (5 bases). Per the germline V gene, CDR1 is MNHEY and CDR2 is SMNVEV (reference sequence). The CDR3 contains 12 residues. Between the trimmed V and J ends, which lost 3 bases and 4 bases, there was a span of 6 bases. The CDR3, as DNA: TGTGCCAGCAGTTTGAGCGGAGAGACCCAGTACTTC. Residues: CASSLSGETQYF.

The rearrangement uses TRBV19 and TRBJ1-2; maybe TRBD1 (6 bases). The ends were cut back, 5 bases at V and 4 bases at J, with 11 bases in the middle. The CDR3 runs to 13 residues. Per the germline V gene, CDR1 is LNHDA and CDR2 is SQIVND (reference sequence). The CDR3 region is CASSQGLGYGYTF. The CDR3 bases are TGTGCCAGTAGTCAGGGGTTAGGCTATGGCTACACCTTC.

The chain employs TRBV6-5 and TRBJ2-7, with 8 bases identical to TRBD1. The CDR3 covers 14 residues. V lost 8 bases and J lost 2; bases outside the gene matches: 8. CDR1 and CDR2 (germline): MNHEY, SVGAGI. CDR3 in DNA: TGTGCCAGCGGGGGGACAGGAGCAGCCTACGAGCAGTACTTC. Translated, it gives CASGGTGAAYEQYF.

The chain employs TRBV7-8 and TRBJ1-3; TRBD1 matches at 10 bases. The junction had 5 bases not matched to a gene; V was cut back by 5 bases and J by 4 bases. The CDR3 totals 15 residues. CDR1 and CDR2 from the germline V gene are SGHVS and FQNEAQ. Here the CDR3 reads CASSAGTGVGNTIYF. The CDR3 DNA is TGTGCCAGCAGCGCCGGGACAGGGGTCGGAAACACCATATATTTT.

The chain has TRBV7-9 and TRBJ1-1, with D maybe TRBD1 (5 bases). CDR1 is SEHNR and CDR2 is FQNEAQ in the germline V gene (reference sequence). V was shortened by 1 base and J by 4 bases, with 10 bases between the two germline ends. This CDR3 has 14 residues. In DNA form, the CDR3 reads TGTGCCAGCAGCTTAGGGGGCCTGGGCACTGAAGCTTTCTTT. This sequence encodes CASSLGGLGTEAFF.

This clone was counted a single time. CDR3 sequence: CASSSGQGGEKLFF. DNA for the CDR3: TGTGCCAGCAGCTCGGGACAGGGCGGCGAAAAACTGTTTTTT. The chain uses TRBV5-4 and TRBJ1-4; TRBD1 matches at 9 bases. Germline V gives CDR1 SGHNT, CDR2 YYREEE (reference sequence). Trimming took 3 bases from V and 8 from J; bases not matched to a gene: 5. The length of the CDR3 is 14 residues.

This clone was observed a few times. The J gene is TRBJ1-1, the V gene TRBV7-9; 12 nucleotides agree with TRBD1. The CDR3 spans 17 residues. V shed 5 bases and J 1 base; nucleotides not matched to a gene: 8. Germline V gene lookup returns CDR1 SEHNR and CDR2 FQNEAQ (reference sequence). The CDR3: CASSPSGQGARNTEAFF. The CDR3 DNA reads TGTGCCAGCAGCCCCTCGGGACAGGGGGCGCGGAACACTGAAGCTTTCTTT.